This T cell receptor beta chain emerged from a study of identifying expanded T cells in peripheral blood. A word on this clone: The antigen is undetermined.

Measured with immunoSEQ multiplex PCR; TCRdb has only the in-frame clones, and not every one. Of roughly 96,000 clones listed, over 75% are singletons. Healthy donors had no documented immune events, such as infections, while sampled. Study conclusions and caveats: Differentially abundant clones: 0.95 to 1.5 between replicates, about 17 at 2 to 3 weeks, under 25 at four. Variance in clone template counts between two-week samples significantly increased with total template count across all healthy donors.

This TCR was sampled from a person between 18 and 75 years old in good health. The specimen sequenced was blood.

The CDR3 DNA follows: TGTGCCACCAGCAGCGGGGCCGCGGGCAAAAACATTCAGTACTTC. Residues: CATSSGAAGKNIQYF. The genes are TRBV15 and TRBJ2-4; D is perhaps TRBD1 or TRBD2 (5 bases each). The V end was cut by 3 bases, the J end by 3 bases, with 12 bases between. This CDR3 spans 15 amino acids. Germline V gives CDR1 LNHNV, CDR2 YYDKDF (reference sequence).